This T cell receptor beta chain comes out of a study of T cell responses to AZD1222 COVID-19 vaccine. In the study overall: The analysis combined second doses at about 4 or about 12 weeks. The study, taken as a whole, reports: In a largely white British group with more females than males, clonal diversity was possibly underestimated. Samples come after the peak T cell response, not at day 14.

The protocol was immunoSEQ multiplex PCR, while the TCRdb copy is restricted to in-frame clones and leaves out a portion. This table has 100,000 to 150,000 clones, 90% appearing once. Regarding this clone: Its antigen is as yet unknown.

Looked up from germline, CDR1 is DFQATT and CDR2 is SNEGSKA (reference sequence). Trimming took 2 bases from V and 5 from J, leaving 6 bases between them. CDR3 length: 11 amino acids. This sequence originates from an adult in good health. The rearrangement links TRBV20-1 to TRBJ2-5; D uncertain. Specimen: peripheral blood, collected on day 0 of AZD1222 vaccination. DNA of the CDR3: TGCAGTGCTAGACTTGGGGAGACCCAGTACTTC. Protein sequence: CSARLGETQYF.